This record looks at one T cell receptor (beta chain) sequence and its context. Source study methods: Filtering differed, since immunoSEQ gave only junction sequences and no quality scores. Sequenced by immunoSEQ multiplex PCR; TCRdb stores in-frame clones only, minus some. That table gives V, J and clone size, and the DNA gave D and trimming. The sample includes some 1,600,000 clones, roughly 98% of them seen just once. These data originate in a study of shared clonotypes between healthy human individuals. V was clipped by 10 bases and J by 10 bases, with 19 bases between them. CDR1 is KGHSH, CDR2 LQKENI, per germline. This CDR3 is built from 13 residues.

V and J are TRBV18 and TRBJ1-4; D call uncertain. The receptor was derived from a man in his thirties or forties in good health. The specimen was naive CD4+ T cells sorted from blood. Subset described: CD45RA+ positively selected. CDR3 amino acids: CATSEQSVGKLFF. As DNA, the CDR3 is TGTGCCACTTCGGAGCAGTCCGTGGGAAAACTGTTTTTT.